A single T cell receptor beta chain is shown here with its context. No cognate antigen has been identified for it. No base quality values were provided; no much bigger clone lies one nucleotide off. Patients with localized lung adenocarcinoma, a subtype of non-small cell lung cancer, were used as donors. The margins of localized lung adenocarcinomas were where the samples came from. CD4+ T cells from tumor tissue were profiled separately from CD8+ T cells for TCR repertoire analysis. Library prep was done by PCR. The listed sequencing device is HiSeq X Ten. Using fastp trimming at Q25 and MiXCR clonotype assembly, TCRdb reanalyzed the public sequencing data and kept in-frame beta chains. Records with the same CDR3 protein are collapsed into one entry carrying the most frequent genes and DNA. The sample table shows about 4,000 distinct CDR3 sequences, and 56% are seen once. The ten largest clones represent less than 25% of the sample.

The CDR3 runs 14 residues from the cysteine to the phenylalanine. The CDR3 DNA has 42 bases and is translated from base 1. V and J are truncated by 5 bases and 2 bases respectively, leaving an intervening sequence of 12 bases. The data belong to a study of CD4 and CD8 cells across lung adenocarcinoma regions (dated by TCRdb to between 2017 and 2018). For the wider study: To look at intratumor heterogeneity in the T cell receptor repertoire, the study compared tumor centers against tumor margins.

This TCR was recovered from a female donor with lung adenocarcinoma. The CD4 and CD8 labels of this study may be unreliable. The chain was built from TRBV12-3 or TRBV12-4 and TRBJ2-5; TRBD1 is a weak D gene call, 6 bases matching. Sequences were obtained from CD4+ T cells from the margin of a lung tumor. The cell subset or site label, as the study defines it: tumor margin region. The CDR3 protein: CASSGDKQQETQYF. Here is the DNA: TGTGCCAGCAGTGGGGACAAGCAGCAAGAGACCCAGTACTTC.